One T cell receptor beta chain is described in this entry. Its matching antigen is unknown. A clone one base away is much larger, so this may be a read error. CDR3 length equals 15 residues. Per the germline V gene, CDR1 is SGHDT and CDR2 is YYEEEE. A second roughly 7 to 11 cycle PCR used barcoded and J-beta primers. The study obtained at least 3 million CDR3-containing paired-end reads from every sample. TCRdb independently ran MiXCR on the 5' RACE reads; one entry per CDR3 protein. This table holds about 650,000 distinct CDR3 sequences, 32% found once. These data are taken from a study of blood T cells in healthy people across ages. Study-wide points: It was held that the diversity estimates obtained from one million T cells were underestimates. A greater number of naive CD4+ cells and higher diversity distinguished long-lived donors from aged donors.

Material: blood. This TCR was sampled from a woman of 80 years or more in good health. The rearrangement joins TRBV5-6 to TRBJ1-6; D perhaps matches TRBD1 (5 bases). The CDR3 spells CASSRWTGGNSPPHF. In nucleotides, the CDR3 is TGTGCCAGCAGCCGATGGACCGGGGGAAATTCACCCCCCCACTTT.